One and the same sample provided the 8 T cell receptor beta chains below, sequenced in a study of T cell responses to AZD1222 COVID-19 vaccine. Libraries were prepared by immunoSEQ multiplex PCR; TCRdb keeps only in-frame clonotypes and omits some of them. The sample records 130,000 or so clones, approximately 86% being singletons. This specimen consisted of peripheral blood, obtained on day 0 of AZD1222 vaccination. The source is an adult in good health.

The chain carries TRBV3-1 (or the pseudogene TRBV3-2) and TRBJ2-5, with 12 positions matching TRBD2. Germline CDR1 reads LGHDT; CDR2 reads YNNKEL (reference sequence). The CDR3 totals 17 residues. V lost 0 bases to trimming and J lost 5 bases; unmatched junction nucleotides: 7. CDR3 region: CASSQERTSGTLETQYF. Here the CDR3 DNA reads TGTGCCAGCAGCCAAGAGCGGACTAGCGGGACCTTGGAGACCCAGTACTTC.

The chain is built from TRBV5-4 and TRBJ1-2; D perhaps matches TRBD1 (5 bases). Germline V CDR1 and CDR2: SGHNT, YYREEE (reference sequence). V was shortened by 5 bases and J by 3 bases, with 14 bases between the two germline ends. This CDR3 comprises 14 residues. The CDR3 spells CASSRSQGDYGYTF. CDR3 DNA sequence: TGTGCCAGCAGTCGCTCCCAGGGTGACTATGGCTACACCTTC.

The chain recombines TRBV2 with TRBJ2-3; the D is unclear. The V gene's germline CDR1 is SNHLY and CDR2 FYNNEI. V lost 6 bases and J lost 0, with 16 bases in between. The CDR3 covers 16 residues. The CDR3 sequence is CASREITLYSTDTQYF. CDR3 DNA sequence: TGTGCCAGCAGAGAGATTACCTTATATAGCACAGATACGCAGTATTTT.

This chain uses TRBV9 with TRBJ1-1; TRBD1 aligns across 10 bases. The germline CDR1 and CDR2 sequences are SGDLS and YYNGEE. J lost 7 bases, V lost 4 bases, and 10 bases had no gene match. This CDR3 region has 15 residues. This CDR3 is CASSPSGGQGIEAFF. The CDR3 nucleotides are TGTGCCAGCAGCCCCTCTGGGGGACAGGGGATTGAAGCTTTCTTT.

The chain has TRBV18 and TRBJ1-3, with D possibly being TRBD1 (6 bases). The CDR3 is 16 residues long. CDR1 and CDR2 from the germline V gene are KGHSH and LQKENI. V dropped 3 bases and J dropped 1 base, with 13 bases sitting between them. CDR3 coding DNA: TGTGCCAGCTCACCTACGACAGGAGTGTCTGGAAACACCATATATTTT. It specifies CASSPTTGVSGNTIYF.

V usage is TRBV7-9 and J usage is TRBJ2-2, with TRBD2 as a possible D gene (6 bases). Trimming removed 0 bases from V and 6 bases from J, with 8 bases in between. This CDR3 spans 14 amino acids. CDR1 and CDR2 from the germline V gene are SEHNR and FQNEAQ (reference sequence). CDR3 bases: TGTGCCAGCAGCTTAGCCCTAGCGTCCGGGGAGCTGTTTTTT. The encoded protein is CASSLALASGELFF.

This clone has just a few counts. The V and J genes are TRBV28 and TRBJ1-5; 9 nucleotides match TRBD1. This CDR3 region has 16 residues. V shed 5 bases, J shed 4 bases, and the junction held 9 bases outside the gene matches. Germline V lookup: CDR1 MDHEN, CDR2 SYDVKM. CDR3 sequence (DNA): TGTGCCAGCAGTCCTATATGGGGACAGGGAAATCAGCCCCAGCATTTT. Translating it yields CASSPIWGQGNQPQHF.

The chain has TRBV9 and TRBJ1-6; possibly TRBD1 for D (6 bases). Germline assignment: CDR1 SGDLS and CDR2 YYNGEE. This CDR3 region has 16 residues. Trimming took 4 bases from V and 6 from J, leaving 17 bases between them. The CDR3 loop is CASSPRSGDSNSPLHF. The CDR3 nucleotides are TGTGCCAGCAGCCCTCGGTCAGGGGATAGTAATTCACCCCTCCACTTT.